One T cell receptor (beta chain) is described in this entry. The sample belongs to a study of CD8 T cells in Susac syndrome. An input of 0.5 to 1 ug of RNA was subjected to reverse transcription using random hexamers. Across 54 Vbeta and 13 Jbeta, TCR beta CDR3 was amplified with immunoSEQ multiplex PCR. TCRdb fed the immunoSEQ multiplex PCR reads into MiXCR, producing one record per CDR3 protein. The sample has around 170,000 distinct CDR3 sequences; about 95% are singletons. TCR beta sequencing was performed on blood CD8+ and CD4+ T cells. The multiple sclerosis controls were treatment-naive patients with relapsing-remitting disease that was stable or active. V was clipped by 7 bases and J by 0 bases, with 14 bases between them. The CDR3 consists of 15 residues. Germline V gene lookup returns CDR1 ENHRY and CDR2 SYGVKD.

V usage is TRBV10-3 and J usage is TRBJ2-3; the D gene is possibly TRBD2 (6 bases). This TCR derives from a human donor with multiple sclerosis. What was sequenced was CD8+ T cells from PBMCs. The CDR3 nucleotides read TGTGCCATCAAGGGAGGCAAAACTAGCACAGATACGCAGTATTTT. Its translation: CAIKGGKTSTDTQYF.